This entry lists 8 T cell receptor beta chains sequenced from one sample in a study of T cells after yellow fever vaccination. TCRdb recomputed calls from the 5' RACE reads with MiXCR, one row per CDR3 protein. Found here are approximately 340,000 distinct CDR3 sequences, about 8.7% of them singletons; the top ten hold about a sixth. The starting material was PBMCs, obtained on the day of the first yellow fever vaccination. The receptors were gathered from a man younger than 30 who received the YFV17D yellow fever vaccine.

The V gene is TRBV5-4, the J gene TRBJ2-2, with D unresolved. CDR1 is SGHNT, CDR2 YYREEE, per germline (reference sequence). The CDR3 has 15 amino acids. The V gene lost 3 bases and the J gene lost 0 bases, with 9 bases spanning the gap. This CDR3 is CASSSEVANTGELFF. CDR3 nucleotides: TGTGCCAGCAGCTCCGAAGTGGCGAACACCGGGGAGCTGTTTTTT.

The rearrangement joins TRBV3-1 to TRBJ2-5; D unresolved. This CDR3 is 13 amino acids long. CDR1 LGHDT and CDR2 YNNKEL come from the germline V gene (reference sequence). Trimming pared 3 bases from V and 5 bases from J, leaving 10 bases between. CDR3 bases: TGTGCCAGCAGCCAGGAAGGCGTCGAGACCCAGTACTTC. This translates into CASSQEGVETQYF.

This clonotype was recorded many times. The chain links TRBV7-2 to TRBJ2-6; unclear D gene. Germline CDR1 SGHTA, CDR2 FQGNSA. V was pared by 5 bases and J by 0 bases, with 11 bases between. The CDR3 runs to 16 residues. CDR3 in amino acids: CASSVSSGSGANVLTF. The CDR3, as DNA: TGTGCCAGCAGCGTTAGTTCGGGCTCTGGGGCCAACGTCCTGACTTTC.

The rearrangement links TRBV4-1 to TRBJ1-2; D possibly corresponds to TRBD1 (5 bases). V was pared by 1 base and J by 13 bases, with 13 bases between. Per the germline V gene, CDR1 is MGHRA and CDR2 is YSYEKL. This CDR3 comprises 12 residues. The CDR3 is CASSQVGGVLTF. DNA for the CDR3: TGCGCCAGCAGCCAAGTGGGGGGGGTCCTCACCTTC.

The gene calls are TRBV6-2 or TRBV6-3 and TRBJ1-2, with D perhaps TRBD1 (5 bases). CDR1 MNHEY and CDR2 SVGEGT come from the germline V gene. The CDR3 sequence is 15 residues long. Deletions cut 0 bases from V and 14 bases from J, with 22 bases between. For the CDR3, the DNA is TGTGCCAGCAGTTACTCGATCACGGGGCTCGCGGTTAGGACCTTC. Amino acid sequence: CASSYSITGLAVRTF.

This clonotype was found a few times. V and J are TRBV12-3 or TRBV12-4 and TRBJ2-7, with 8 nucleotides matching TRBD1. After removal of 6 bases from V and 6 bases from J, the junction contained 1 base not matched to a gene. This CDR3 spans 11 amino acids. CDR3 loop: CASSQGAEQYV. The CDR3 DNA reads TGTGCCAGCAGCCAGGGGGCCGAGCAGTACGTC.

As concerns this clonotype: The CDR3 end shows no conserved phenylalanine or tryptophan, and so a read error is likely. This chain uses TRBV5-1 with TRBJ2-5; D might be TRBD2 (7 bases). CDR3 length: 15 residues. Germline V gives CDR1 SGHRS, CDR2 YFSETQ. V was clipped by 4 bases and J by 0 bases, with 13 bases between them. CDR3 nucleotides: TGCGCCAGCAGCCCGGAGGGGGGGCACCAAGAGACCCAGTACCTC. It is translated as CASSPEGGHQETQYL.

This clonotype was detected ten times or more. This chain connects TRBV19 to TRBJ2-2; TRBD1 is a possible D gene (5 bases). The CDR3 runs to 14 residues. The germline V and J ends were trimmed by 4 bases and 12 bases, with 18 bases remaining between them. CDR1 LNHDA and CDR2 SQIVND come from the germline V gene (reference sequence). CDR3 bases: TGTGCCAGTAGTAACGGGCTACCCTCAGGGCAGCTGTTTTTT. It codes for CASSNGLPSGQLFF.